The 15 T cell receptor beta chains reported below all come from one sample, sequenced in a study of blood T cell repertoires in COVID-19. The protocol was immunoSEQ multiplex PCR, while the TCRdb copy is restricted to in-frame clones and leaves out a portion. This table has about 330,000 clones, approximately 88% appearing once. The sequenced sample was PBMCs or T cells enriched from blood (not recorded which). The receptors were sampled from a man aged 25-45 years who had recovered from COVID-19.

This clone was observed once. The chain employs TRBV27 and TRBJ2-1; 7 bases map to TRBD1. CDR1 MNHEY and CDR2 SMNVEV come from the germline V gene (reference sequence). Trimming at V came to 5 bases and at J to 6 bases, leaving 4 bases not matched to a gene. The CDR3 loop spans 13 amino acids. This CDR3 reads CASSLTGFNEQFF. Written as DNA, the CDR3 is TGTGCCAGCAGTCTGACAGGGTTCAATGAGCAGTTCTTC.

With regard to this clone: This CDR3 is also generated by other DNA sequences in the sample. The chain employs TRBV5-1 and TRBJ1-2; D remains ambiguous. Germline V gene lookup returns CDR1 SGHRS and CDR2 YFSETQ. V was trimmed by 0 bases and J by 3 bases, leaving 9 bases between them. The CDR3 runs 14 residues. CDR3 sequence reads: CASSLAGADYGYTF. The CDR3 bases are TGCGCCAGCAGCTTGGCCGGTGCCGACTATGGCTACACCTTC.

V and J are TRBV6-5 and TRBJ1-4; no firm D call. Between the trimmed V and J ends, which lost 0 bases and 8 bases, there was a span of 16 bases. CDR3 length: 16 amino acids. Germline V gene lookup returns CDR1 MNHEY and CDR2 SVGAGI. The DNA of the CDR3 is TGTGCCAGCAGTTACTCGAACGATCGCAGAGGGGAAAAACTGTTTTTT. Its protein is CASSYSNDRRGEKLFF.

This chain joins TRBV28 and TRBJ1-4; D is perhaps TRBD1 (5 bases). Germline V gene data show CDR1 as MDHEN and CDR2 as SYDVKM. V was pared by 5 bases and J by 7 bases, with 11 bases between. The CDR3 length is 13 residues. The CDR3 DNA reads TGTGCCAGCAGTGGGGCAGTTGCTGAAAAACTGTTTTTT. This translates into CASSGAVAEKLFF.

The chain is built from TRBV6-5 and TRBJ1-1; D is perhaps TRBD1 (5 bases). The CDR3 loop spans 12 amino acids. The germline CDR1 and CDR2 sequences are MNHEY and SVGAGI. The V gene lost 8 bases and the J gene lost 4 bases, with 11 bases spanning the gap. CDR3 DNA sequence: TGTGCCAGCGGGGGGTTTGGCACTGAAGCTTTCTTT. Its translation is CASGGFGTEAFF.

The chain links TRBV12-3 or TRBV12-4 to TRBJ2-2; tentatively, D is TRBD1 (5 bases). The CDR3 sequence is 13 residues long. Trimming took off 8 bases at V and 0 bases at J, with 7 bases between the two ends. CDR3 loop: CASQDTNTGELFF. DNA of the CDR3: TGTGCCAGCCAGGACACGAACACCGGGGAGCTGTTTTTT.

V is TRBV4-1 and J is TRBJ2-1; D perhaps matches TRBD2 (6 bases). This CDR3 has 15 residues. V was cut by 6 bases and J by 0 bases, with 12 bases left in between. Germline values: CDR1 MGHRA, CDR2 YSYEKL. CDR3 region: CASSPGTGSYNEQFF. CDR3 coding DNA: TGCGCCAGCAGTCCCGGGACTGGCTCCTACAATGAGCAGTTCTTC.

The CDR3 region has the DNA TGTGCCAGCAGTACTAGCACCCATGAGGGTGAAAAACTGTTTTTT. Translating it yields CASSTSTHEGEKLFF. V and J are TRBV28 and TRBJ1-4, with D unresolved. Looked up from germline, CDR1 is MDHEN and CDR2 is SYDVKM. Between the trimmed V and J ends, which lost 5 bases and 7 bases, there was a span of 17 bases. The CDR3 runs 15 residues.

This sequence joins TRBV30 and TRBJ1-6; weak D call: TRBD1 (6 bases). Trimming cost V 4 bases and J 2 bases, with 12 bases left between them. The CDR3 has 15 residues. Germline assignment: CDR1 GTSNPN and CDR2 SVGIG (reference sequence). The DNA of the CDR3 is TGTGCCTGGACGCAGGGGATAGCCTATAATTCACCCCTCCACTTT. Translating it yields CAWTQGIAYNSPLHF.

The chain is built from TRBV2 and TRBJ1-6; possibly TRBD1 for D (6 bases). The ends were cut back, 7 bases at V and 4 bases at J, with 14 bases in the middle. The CDR3 totals 15 residues. Germline V lookup: CDR1 SNHLY, CDR2 FYNNEI. The CDR3 DNA sequence: TGTGCCAGCACCGGCCAACAGGGATATAATTCACCCCTCCACTTT. This sequence encodes CASTGQQGYNSPLHF.

The V gene is TRBV6-1, the J gene TRBJ2-3; tentatively, D is TRBD2 (6 bases). The CDR3 is 17 residues long. V dropped 1 base and J dropped 3 bases, with 17 bases sitting between them. Germline V gene data show CDR1 as MNHNS and CDR2 as SASEGT. In DNA form, the CDR3 reads TGTGCCAGCAGTGAAGTAGGCCGGGGGTTGAGTACAGATACGCAGTATTTT. It yields the protein CASSEVGRGLSTDTQYF.

The V gene is TRBV25-1, the J gene TRBJ2-3; 11 bases line up with TRBD2. With 6 bases clipped from V and 3 bases from J, the junction kept 8 bases outside the gene matches. CDR1 MGHDK and CDR2 SYGVNS come from the germline V gene. This CDR3 has 16 amino acids. The CDR3 DNA is TGTGCCAGCAGAAAAAGTAGCGGGGGGGTTACAGATACGCAGTATTTT. It encodes CASRKSSGGVTDTQYF.

The chain carries TRBV25-1 and TRBJ2-7; no firm D call. Trimming shortened V by 0 bases and J by 5 bases, and 5 bases separated the two germline ends. Germline lookup yields CDR1 MGHDK and CDR2 SYGVNS. CDR3 length: 12 amino acids. CDR3 protein: CASSEYGHEQYF. For the CDR3, the DNA is TGTGCCAGCAGTGAATATGGGCACGAGCAGTACTTC.

The chain uses TRBV19 and TRBJ1-2; D unresolved. CDR1 and CDR2 (germline): LNHDA, SQIVND (reference sequence). The CDR3 loop spans 15 amino acids. Trimming took off 1 base at V and 4 bases at J, with 13 bases between the two ends. The CDR3 protein is CASSIALALSYGYTF. In DNA form, the CDR3 reads TGTGCCAGTAGTATAGCGCTCGCGCTCTCCTATGGCTACACCTTC.

J is TRBJ1-2 and V is TRBV28; 9 positions agree with TRBD1. CDR1 and CDR2 from the germline V gene are MDHEN and SYDVKM. V was pared by 5 bases and J by 4 bases, with 8 bases of the junction left unmatched. The CDR3 has 15 residues. The CDR3 nucleotides read TGTGCCAGCAGTCCCCGGGACAGGGAGCTCTATGGCTACACCTTC. This sequence encodes CASSPRDRELYGYTF.